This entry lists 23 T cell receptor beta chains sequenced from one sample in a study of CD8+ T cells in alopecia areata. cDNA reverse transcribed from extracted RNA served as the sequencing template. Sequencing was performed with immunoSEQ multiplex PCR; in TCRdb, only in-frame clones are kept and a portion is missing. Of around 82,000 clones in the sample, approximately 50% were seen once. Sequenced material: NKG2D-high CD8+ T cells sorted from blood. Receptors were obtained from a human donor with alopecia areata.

The CDR3 spells CASSYSGTGYEQYF. The CDR3 coding sequence is TGTGCCAGCAGTTACTCCGGGACAGGCTACGAGCAGTACTTC. This chain uses TRBV27 with TRBJ2-7, with TRBD1 matching over 8 bases. Trimming removed 4 bases from V and 3 bases from J; junction bases left unmatched: 5. The CDR3 length is 14 residues. The germline V gene encodes CDR1 MNHEY and CDR2 SMNVEV (reference sequence).

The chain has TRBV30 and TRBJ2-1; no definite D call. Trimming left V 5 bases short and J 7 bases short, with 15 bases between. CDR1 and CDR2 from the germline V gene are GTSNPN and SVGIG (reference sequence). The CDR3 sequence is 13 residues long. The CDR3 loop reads CAWAIVGLNEQFF. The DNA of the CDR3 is TGTGCCTGGGCTATAGTTGGATTGAATGAGCAGTTCTTC. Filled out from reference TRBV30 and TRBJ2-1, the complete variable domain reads SQTIHQWPATLVQPVGSPLSLECTVEGTSNPNLYWYRQAAGRGLQLLFYSVGIGQISSEVPQNLSASRPQDRQFILSSKKLLLSDSGFYLCAWAIVGLNEQFFGPGTRLTVL.

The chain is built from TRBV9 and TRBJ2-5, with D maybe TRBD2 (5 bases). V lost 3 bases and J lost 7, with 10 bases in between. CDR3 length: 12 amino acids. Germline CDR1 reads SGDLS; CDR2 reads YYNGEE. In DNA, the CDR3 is TGTGCCAGCAGCGCCCCCGAGGGGACCCAGTACTTC. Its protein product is CASSAPEGTQYF. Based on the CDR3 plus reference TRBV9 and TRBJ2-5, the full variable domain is DSGVTQTPKHLITATGQRVTLRCSPRSGDLSVYWYQQSLDQGLQFLIQYYNGEERAKGNILERFSAQQFPDLHSELNLSSLELGDSALYFCASSAPEGTQYFGPGTRLLVL.

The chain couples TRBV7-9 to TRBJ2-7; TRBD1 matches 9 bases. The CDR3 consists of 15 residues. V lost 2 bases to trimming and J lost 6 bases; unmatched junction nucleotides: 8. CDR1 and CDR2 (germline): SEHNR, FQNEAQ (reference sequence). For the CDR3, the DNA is TGTGCCAGCAGCTTACCCCCTTTGACAGGGGGCGAGCAGTACTTC. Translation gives CASSLPPLTGGEQYF.

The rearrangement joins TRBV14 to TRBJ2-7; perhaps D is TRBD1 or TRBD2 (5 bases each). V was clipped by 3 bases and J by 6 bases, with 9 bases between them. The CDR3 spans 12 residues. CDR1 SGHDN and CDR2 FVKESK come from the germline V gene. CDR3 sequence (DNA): TGTGCCAGCAGCCAGATGGGGGTCGAGCAGTACTTC. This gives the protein CASSQMGVEQYF.

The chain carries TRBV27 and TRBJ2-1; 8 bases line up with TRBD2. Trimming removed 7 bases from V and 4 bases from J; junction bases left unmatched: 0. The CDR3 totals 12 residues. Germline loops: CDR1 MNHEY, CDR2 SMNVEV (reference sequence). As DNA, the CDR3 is TGTGCCAGCACTAGCGGGTACAATGAGCAGTTCTTC. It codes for CASTSGYNEQFF.

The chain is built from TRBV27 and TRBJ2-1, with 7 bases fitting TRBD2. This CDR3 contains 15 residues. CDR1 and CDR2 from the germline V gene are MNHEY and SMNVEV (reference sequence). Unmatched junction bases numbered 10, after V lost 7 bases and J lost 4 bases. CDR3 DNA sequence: TGTGCCAGCACCAAAAGCGGGACTGGTTACAATGAGCAGTTCTTC. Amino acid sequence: CASTKSGTGYNEQFF.

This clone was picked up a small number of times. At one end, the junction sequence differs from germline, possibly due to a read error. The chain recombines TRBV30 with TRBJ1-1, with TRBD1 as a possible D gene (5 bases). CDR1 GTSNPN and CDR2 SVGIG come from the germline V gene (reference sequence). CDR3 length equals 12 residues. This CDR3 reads CAWEEGTGTYRF. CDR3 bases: TGTGCCTGGGAAGAGGGGACCGGGACTTACAGATTT. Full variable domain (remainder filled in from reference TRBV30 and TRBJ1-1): SQTIHQWPATLVQPVGSPLSLECTVEGTSNPNLYWYRQAAGRGLQLLFYSVGIGQISSEVPQNLSASRPQDRQFILSSKKLLLSDSGFYLCAWEEGTGTYRFGQGTRLTVV.

CDR3 in DNA: TGTGCCAGCGAACCGGGACATCGGAGGACTGAAGCTTTCTTT. This codes for CASEPGHRRTEAFF. The rearrangement links TRBV2 to TRBJ1-1, with D tentatively TRBD1 (6 bases). The CDR3 covers 14 residues. Trimming took off 8 bases at V and 5 bases at J, with 18 bases between the two ends. Germline V lookup: CDR1 SNHLY, CDR2 FYNNEI. The entire variable domain, with the rest obtained from reference TRBV2 and TRBJ1-1, is as follows: EPEVTQTPSHQVTQMGQEVILRCVPISNHLYFYWYRQILGQKVEFLVSFYNNEISEKSEIFDDQFSVERPDGSNFTLKIRSTKLEDSAMYFCASEPGHRRTEAFFGQGTRLTVV.

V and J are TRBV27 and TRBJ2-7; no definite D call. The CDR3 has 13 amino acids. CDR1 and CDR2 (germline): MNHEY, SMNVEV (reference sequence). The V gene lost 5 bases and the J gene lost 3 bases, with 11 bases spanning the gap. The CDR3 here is CASSGDASYEQYF. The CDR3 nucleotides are TGTGCCAGCAGTGGAGACGCGAGCTACGAGCAGTACTTC.

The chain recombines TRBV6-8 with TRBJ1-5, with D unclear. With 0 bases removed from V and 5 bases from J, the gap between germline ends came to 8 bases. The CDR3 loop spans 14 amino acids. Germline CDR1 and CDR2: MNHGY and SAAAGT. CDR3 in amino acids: CASSYSGGYQPQHF. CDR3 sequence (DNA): TGTGCCAGCAGTTACTCGGGCGGTTATCAGCCCCAGCATTTT.

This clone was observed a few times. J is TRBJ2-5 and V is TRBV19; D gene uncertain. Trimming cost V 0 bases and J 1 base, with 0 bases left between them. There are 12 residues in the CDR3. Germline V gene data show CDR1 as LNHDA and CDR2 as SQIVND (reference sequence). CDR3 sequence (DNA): TGTGCCAGTAGTATAGACCAAGAGACCCAGTACTTC. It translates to CASSIDQETQYF.

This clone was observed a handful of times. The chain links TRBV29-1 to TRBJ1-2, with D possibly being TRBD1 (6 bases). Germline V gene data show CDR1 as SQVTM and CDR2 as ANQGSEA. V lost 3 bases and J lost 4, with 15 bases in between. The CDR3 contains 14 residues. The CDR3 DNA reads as TGCAGCGTTGATTTTGTACAGGGTAGCTATGGCTACACCTTC. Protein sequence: CSVDFVQGSYGYTF.

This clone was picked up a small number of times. CDR3 in DNA: TGTGCTAGTGGTTTGGGTCTAGCCAAAAACATTCAGTACTTC. Amino acid sequence: CASGLGLAKNIQYF. The chain joins TRBV12-5 to TRBJ2-4, with D uncertain. Deletions cut 1 base from V and 0 bases from J, with 4 bases between. Germline V gene sequence: CDR1 LGHNT, CDR2 FRNRAP. The CDR3 spans 14 residues. The complete variable domain, with remaining parts taken from reference TRBV12-5 and TRBJ2-4, reads DARVTQTPRHKVTEMGQEVTMRCQPILGHNTVFWYRQTMMQGLELLAYFRNRAPLDDSGMPKDRFSAEMPDATLATLKIQPSEPRDSAVYFCASGLGLAKNIQYFGAGTRLSVL.

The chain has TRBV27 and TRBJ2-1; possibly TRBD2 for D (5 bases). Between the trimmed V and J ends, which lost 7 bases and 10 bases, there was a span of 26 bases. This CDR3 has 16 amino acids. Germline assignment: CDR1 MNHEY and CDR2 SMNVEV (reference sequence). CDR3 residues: CASISFSEEPGGEQFF. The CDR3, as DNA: TGTGCCAGCATTTCATTTTCCGAGGAGCCCGGCGGGGAGCAGTTCTTC.

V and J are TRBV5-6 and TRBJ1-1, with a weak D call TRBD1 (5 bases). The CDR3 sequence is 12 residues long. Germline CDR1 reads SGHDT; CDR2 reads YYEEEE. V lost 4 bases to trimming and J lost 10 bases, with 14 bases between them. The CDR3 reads CASSPGGGRAFF. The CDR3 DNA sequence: TGTGCCAGCAGCCCCGGGGGTGGAAGAGCTTTCTTT. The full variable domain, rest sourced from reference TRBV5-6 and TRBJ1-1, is DAGVTQSPTHLIKTRGQQVTLRCSPKSGHDTVSWYQQALGQGPQFIFQYYEEEERQRGNFPDRFSGHQFPNYSSELNVNALLLGDSALYLCASSPGGGRAFFGQGTRLTVV.

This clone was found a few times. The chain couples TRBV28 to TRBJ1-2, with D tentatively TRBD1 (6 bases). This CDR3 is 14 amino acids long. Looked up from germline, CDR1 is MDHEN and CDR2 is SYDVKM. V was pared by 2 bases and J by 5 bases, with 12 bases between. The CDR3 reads CASSLNRDPYGYTF. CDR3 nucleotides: TGTGCCAGCAGTTTAAACAGGGACCCATATGGCTACACCTTC.

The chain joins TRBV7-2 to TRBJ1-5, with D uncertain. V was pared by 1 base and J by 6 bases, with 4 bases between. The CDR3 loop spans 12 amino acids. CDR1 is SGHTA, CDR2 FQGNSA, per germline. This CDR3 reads CASSLGGQPQHF. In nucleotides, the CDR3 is TGTGCCAGCAGCTTAGGAGGTCAGCCCCAGCATTTT.

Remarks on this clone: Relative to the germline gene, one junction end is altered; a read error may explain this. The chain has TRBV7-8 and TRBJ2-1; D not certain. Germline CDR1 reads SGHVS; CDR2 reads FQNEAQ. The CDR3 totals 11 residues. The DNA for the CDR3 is TGTGCCAGCAGCTTAGGGGCTAACCGGGTCTTC. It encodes CASSLGANRVF.

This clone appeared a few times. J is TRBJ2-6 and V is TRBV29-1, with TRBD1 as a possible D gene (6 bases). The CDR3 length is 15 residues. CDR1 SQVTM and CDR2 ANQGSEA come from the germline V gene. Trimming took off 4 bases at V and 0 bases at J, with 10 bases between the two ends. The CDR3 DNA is TGCAGCGTTGTGGGGGCATCCTCTGGGGCCAACGTCCTGACTTTC. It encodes CSVVGASSGANVLTF. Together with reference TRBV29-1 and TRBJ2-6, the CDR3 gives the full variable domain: SAVISQKPSRDICQRGTSLTIQCQVDSQVTMMFWYRQQPGQSLTLIATANQGSEATYESGFVIDKFPISRPNLTFSTLTVSNMSPEDSSIYLCSVVGASSGANVLTFGAGSRLTVL.

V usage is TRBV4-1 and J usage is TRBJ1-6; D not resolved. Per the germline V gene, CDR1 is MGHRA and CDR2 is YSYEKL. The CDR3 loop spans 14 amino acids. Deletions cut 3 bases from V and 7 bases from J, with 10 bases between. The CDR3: CASSQEGGNSPLHF. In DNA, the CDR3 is TGCGCCAGCAGCCAGGAGGGTGGAAATTCACCCCTCCACTTT.

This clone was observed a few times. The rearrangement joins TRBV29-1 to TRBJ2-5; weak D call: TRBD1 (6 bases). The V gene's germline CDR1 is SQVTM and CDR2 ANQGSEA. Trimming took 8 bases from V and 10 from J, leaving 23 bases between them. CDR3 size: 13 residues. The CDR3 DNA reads TGCAGCTTCTCTTCCCCAGGGGATCTAAGCCAGTACTTC. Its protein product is CSFSSPGDLSQYF.

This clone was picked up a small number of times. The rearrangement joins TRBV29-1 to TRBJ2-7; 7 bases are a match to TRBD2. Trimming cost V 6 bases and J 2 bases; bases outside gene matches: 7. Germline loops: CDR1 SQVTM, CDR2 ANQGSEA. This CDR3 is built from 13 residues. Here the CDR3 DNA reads TGCAGCGTCCCGGGGACTACCACCTACGAGCAGTACTTC. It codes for CSVPGTTTYEQYF.